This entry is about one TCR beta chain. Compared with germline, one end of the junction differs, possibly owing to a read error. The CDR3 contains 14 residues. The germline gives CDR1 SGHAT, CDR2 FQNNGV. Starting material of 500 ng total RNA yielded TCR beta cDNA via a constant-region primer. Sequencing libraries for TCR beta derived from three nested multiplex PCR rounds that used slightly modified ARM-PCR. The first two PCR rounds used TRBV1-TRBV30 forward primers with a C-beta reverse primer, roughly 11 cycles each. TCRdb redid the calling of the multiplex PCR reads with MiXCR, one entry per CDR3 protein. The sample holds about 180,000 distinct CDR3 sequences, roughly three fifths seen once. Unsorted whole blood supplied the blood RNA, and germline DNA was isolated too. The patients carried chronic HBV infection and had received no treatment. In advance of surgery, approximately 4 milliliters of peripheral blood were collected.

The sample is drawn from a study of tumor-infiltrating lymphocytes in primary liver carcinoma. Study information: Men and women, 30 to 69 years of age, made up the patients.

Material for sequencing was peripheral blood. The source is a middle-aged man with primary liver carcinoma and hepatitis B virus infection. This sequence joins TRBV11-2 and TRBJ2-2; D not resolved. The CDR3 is CANSLEWNTGELFF. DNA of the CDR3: TGTGCCAACAGCTTAGAGTGGAACACCGGGGAGCTGTTTTTT.